The rows below give T cell receptor beta chains drawn from one sample of a study of shared clonotypes between healthy human individuals. Assay: immunoSEQ multiplex PCR; the TCRdb copy retains only in-frame clones and omits some. Here the sample spans about 95,000 clones, around 67% being singletons. Material: memory CD8+ T cells sorted from blood. The source is a man aged 25-40 years in good health. The CDR3 runs from the conserved cysteine through the conserved F or W. A D gene is named only where the DNA matches it firmly. Not all rows give a size; the values are once, few, many and, for expanded clones, a class.

size	V	J	length	D	DNA	CDR3
NA	TRBV5-6	TRBJ1-1	11	NA	TGTGCCAGCAGCTTGGGGGTACAAGCTTTCTTT	CASSLGVQAFF
NA	TRBV30	TRBJ2-1	15	TRBD2	TGTGCCTGGAGGGTAGCGGGAGCGTCCTACAATGAGCAGTTCTTC	CAWRVAGASYNEQFF
NA	TRBV28	TRBJ1-2	11	NA	TGTGCCAGCAGTATGTCGTATGGCTACACCTTC	CASSMSYGYTF
NA	TRBV2	TRBJ2-1	16	NA	TGTGCCAGCAGCGCGCGGGTGCTGAGCTCCTACAATGAGCAGTTCTTC	CASSARVLSSYNEQFF
NA	TRBV11-3	TRBJ2-7	13	NA	TGTGCCAGCAGCTTCGGACGGGACTACGAGCAGTACTTC	CASSFGRDYEQYF
NA	TRBV4-1	TRBJ2-7	16	NA	TGCGCCAGCAGCCAAGATGGGGACCGTACGGAGATCGAGCAGTACTTC	CASSQDGDRTEIEQYF
few	TRBV28	TRBJ2-3	15	NA	TGTGCCAGCAGTGCGGACAGTTCGCGCACAGATACGCAGTATTTT	CASSADSSRTDTQYF
NA	TRBV10-3	TRBJ2-3	12	NA	TGTGCCATCAGCCCTGACTCGGATACGCAGTATTTT	CAISPDSDTQYF
many	TRBV6-6	TRBJ2-1	13	NA	TGTGCCAGCAGTTACTCCTCGGGAAATGAGCAGTTCTTC	CASSYSSGNEQFF
NA	TRBV28	TRBJ2-3	15	TRBD1	TGTGCCAGCCACATATCGGGACAGGGGCCAGATACGCAGTATTTT	CASHISGQGPDTQYF
NA	TRBV6-5	TRBJ1-1	13	NA	TGTGCCAGCAGTCCGGGGGTTTTGACTGAAGCTTTCTTT	CASSPGVLTEAFF
NA	TRBV29-1	TRBJ2-1	13	NA	TGCAGCGTTCCACTTAGCGGTTACAATGAGCAGTTCTTC	CSVPLSGYNEQFF
NA	TRBV5-1	TRBJ2-7	17	TRBD2	TGCGCCAGCAGCCAACTGACTAGCGGGAGACCAGTCTACGAGCAGTACTTC	CASSQLTSGRPVYEQYF
NA	TRBV6-5	TRBJ1-4	15	NA	TGTGCCAGCAGGTACACGGCCGCTACTAATGAAAAACTGTTTTTT	CASRYTAATNEKLFF
NA	TRBV2	TRBJ2-1	17	TRBD2	TGTGCCAGCAGTGAATTTGGGTCTAGCGGGAGCCACAATGAGCAGTTCTTC	CASSEFGSSGSHNEQFF
NA	TRBV19	TRBJ1-2	15	NA	TGTGCCAGTAGTGTCGACGTGTGGAGGGACTATGGCTACACCTTC	CASSVDVWRDYGYTF
NA	TRBV15	TRBJ2-3	16	TRBD2	TGTGCCACCAGCAAAGTTAGCGGGAGGAACACAGATACGCAGTATTTT	CATSKVSGRNTDTQYF
NA	TRBV6-5	TRBJ2-2	16	TRBD2	TGTGCCAGCAGTTACGCGGGACTAGAAAACACCGGGGAGCTGTTTTTT	CASSYAGLENTGELFF
few	TRBV15	TRBJ2-7	15	TRBD2	TGTGCCACCAGCAGAGAGGTAGGGACTAGCGCCGAGCAGTACTTC	CATSREVGTSAEQYF